This T cell receptor (beta chain) derives from a study of blood T cell repertoires in COVID-19. The overall study: Specimens from acute and convalescent COVID-19 originated in the United States, Italy and Spain.

With V trimmed by 5 bases and J by 3 bases, 6 bases remained unmatched. In germline, CDR1 is KGHSH, CDR2 LQKENI. The CDR3 runs to 15 residues. Authors' processing steps: From reference gene primer amplification, estimates of nucleated cell counts were derived. Libraries were prepared by immunoSEQ multiplex PCR; TCRdb keeps only in-frame clonotypes and omits some of them. Clonal size and the V and J genes are those of that table, whereas D and trimming came from the DNA. The data hold 90,000 or so clones, with 90% observed a single time. The receptor comes from a woman aged 80 or over with active or convalescent COVID-19. V is TRBV18 and J is TRBJ2-5; the match to TRBD2 covers 10 bases. The specimen was peripheral blood. The CDR3 region has the DNA TGTGCCAGCTCAGGAACTAGCGGGATTGAAGAGACCCAGTACTTC. Translating it yields CASSGTSGIEETQYF.